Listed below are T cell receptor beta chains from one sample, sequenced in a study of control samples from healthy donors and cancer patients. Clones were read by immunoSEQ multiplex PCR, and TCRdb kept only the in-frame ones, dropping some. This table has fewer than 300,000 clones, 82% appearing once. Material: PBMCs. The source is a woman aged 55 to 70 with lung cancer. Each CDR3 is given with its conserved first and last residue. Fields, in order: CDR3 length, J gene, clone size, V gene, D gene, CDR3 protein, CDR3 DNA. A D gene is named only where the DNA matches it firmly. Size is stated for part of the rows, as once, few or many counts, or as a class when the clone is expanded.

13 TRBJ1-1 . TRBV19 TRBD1 CASSIGQGAEAFF TGTGCCAGTAGTATCGGACAGGGGGCTGAAGCTTTCTTT
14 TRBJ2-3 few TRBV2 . CASSDWGNTDTQYF TGTGCCAGCAGTGATTGGGGGAACACAGATACGCAGTATTTT
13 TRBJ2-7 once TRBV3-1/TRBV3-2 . CASSPGRDYEQYF TGTGCCAGCAGCCCGGGTCGGGACTACGAGCAGTACTTC
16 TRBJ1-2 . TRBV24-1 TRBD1 CATSDLKTGGFDGYTF TGTGCCACCAGTGACCTCAAGACAGGGGGATTTGATGGCTACACCTTC
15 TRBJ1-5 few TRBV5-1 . CASSLEGLEVQPQHF TGCGCCAGCAGCTTGGAAGGTCTGGAGGTCCAGCCCCAGCATTTT
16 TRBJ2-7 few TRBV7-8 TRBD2 CASSSIGLADTYEQYF TGTGCCAGCAGCTCCATCGGACTAGCCGACACCTACGAGCAGTACTTC
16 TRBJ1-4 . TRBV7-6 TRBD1 CASSLAQGATNEKLFF TGTGCCAGCAGCTTAGCACAGGGGGCGACTAATGAAAAACTGTTTTTT
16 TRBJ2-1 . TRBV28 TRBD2 CASKASGTSAYNEQFF TGTGCCAGCAAGGCCTCCGGGACTAGCGCTTACAATGAGCAGTTCTTC
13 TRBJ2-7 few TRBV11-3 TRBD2 CASSYLAGYEQYF TGTGCCAGCAGCTACCTAGCGGGATACGAGCAGTACTTC
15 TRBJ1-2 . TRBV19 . CASSDRDIFNYGYTF TGTGCCAGTAGTGACCGGGACATCTTCAACTATGGCTACACCTTC
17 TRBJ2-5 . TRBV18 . CASSRRARGNGLETQYF TGTGCCAGCTCACGTCGGGCAAGGGGGAATGGTTTAGAGACCCAGTACTTC
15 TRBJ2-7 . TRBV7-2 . CASTPVGFQASEQYF TGTGCCAGCACCCCCGTGGGGTTCCAAGCCTCCGAGCAGTACTTC
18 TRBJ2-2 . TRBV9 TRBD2 CASSVAPAGAANTGELFF TGTGCCAGCAGCGTAGCCCCAGCGGGGGCCGCGAACACCGGGGAGCTGTTTTTT
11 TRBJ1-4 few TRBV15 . CATSSNEKLFF TGTGCCACCAGCAGTAATGAAAAACTGTTTTTT
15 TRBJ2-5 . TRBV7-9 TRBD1 CASSFQTGVQETQYF TGTGCCAGCAGCTTTCAGACAGGGGTCCAAGAGACCCAGTACTTC
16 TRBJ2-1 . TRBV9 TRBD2 CASSAPGTSGSNEQFF TGTGCCAGCAGCGCCCCCGGGACTAGCGGGAGTAATGAGCAGTTCTTC
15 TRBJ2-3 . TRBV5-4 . CASSSSGRFTDTQYF TGTGCCAGCAGCTCCTCGGGGCGGTTCACAGATACGCAGTATTTT
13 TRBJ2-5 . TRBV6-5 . CASSYARVETQYF TGTGCCAGCAGTTATGCGCGCGTGGAGACCCAGTACTTC
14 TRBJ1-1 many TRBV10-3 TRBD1 CAISESTVTGEAFF TGTGCCATCAGTGAGTCGACTGTGACAGGGGAAGCTTTCTTT
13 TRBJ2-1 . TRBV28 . CASKSEAPNEQFF TGTGCCAGCAAATCGGAGGCCCCAAATGAGCAGTTCTTC
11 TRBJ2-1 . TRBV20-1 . CSASGDSGQFF TGCAGTGCTAGTGGCGATTCGGGGCAGTTCTTC
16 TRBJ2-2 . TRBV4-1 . CASSQVPGQATGELFF TGCGCCAGCAGCCAAGTGCCGGGACAAGCGACCGGGGAGCTGTTTTTT
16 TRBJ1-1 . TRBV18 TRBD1 CASSPWTGGENTEAFF TGTGCCAGCTCACCTTGGACAGGGGGGGAGAACACTGAAGCTTTCTTT
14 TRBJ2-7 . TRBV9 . CASSPPPERYEQYF TGTGCCAGCAGCCCTCCCCCCGAAAGGTACGAGCAGTACTTC
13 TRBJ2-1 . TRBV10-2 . CASSESMFGGQFF TGCGCCAGCAGTGAGTCGATGTTTGGGGGCCAGTTCTTC
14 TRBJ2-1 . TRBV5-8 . CASSLGPTENEQFF TGTGCCAGCAGCTTGGGTCCTACGGAGAATGAGCAGTTCTTC
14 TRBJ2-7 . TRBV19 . CASSISGSDYEQYF TGTGCCAGTAGTATTTCGGGGTCCGATTACGAGCAGTACTTC
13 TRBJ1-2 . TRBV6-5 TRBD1 CASRLDRGRSYTF TGTGCCAGCAGACTGGACAGGGGAAGGAGCTACACCTTC
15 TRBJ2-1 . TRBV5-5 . CASSLEGVSYNEQFF TGTGCCAGCAGCTTGGAGGGGGTCTCCTACAATGAGCAGTTCTTC
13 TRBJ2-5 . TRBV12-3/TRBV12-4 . CASSLDFGETQYF TGTGCCAGCAGTTTAGACTTTGGGGAGACCCAGTACTTC
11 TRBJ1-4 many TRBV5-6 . CASSSDEKLFF TGTGCCAGCAGCTCGGACGAAAAACTGTTTTTT
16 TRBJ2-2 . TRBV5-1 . CASSLIEQGGTGELFF TGCGCCAGCAGCTTGATCGAACAGGGTGGAACCGGGGAGCTGTTTTTT
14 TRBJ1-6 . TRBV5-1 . CASSLQPSNSPLHF TGCGCCAGCAGCTTGCAACCTAGTAATTCACCCCTCCACTTT
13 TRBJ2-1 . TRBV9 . CASSVETLREQFF TGTGCCAGCAGCGTAGAAACTCTAAGAGAGCAGTTCTTC
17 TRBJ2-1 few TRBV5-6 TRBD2 CASSLPGLAERYNEQFF TGTGCCAGCAGCCTCCCGGGACTAGCGGAGAGGTACAATGAGCAGTTCTTC
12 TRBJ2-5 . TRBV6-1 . CASSEGGKTQYF TGTGCCAGCAGTGAAGGAGGGAAGACCCAGTACTTC
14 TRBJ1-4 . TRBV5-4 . CASSLGRANEKLFF TGTGCCAGCAGCTTGGGACGGGCGAATGAAAAACTGTTTTTT
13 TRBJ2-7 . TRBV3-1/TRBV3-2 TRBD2 CASSQGLPYEQYF TGTGCCAGCAGCCAGGGACTACCCTACGAGCAGTACTTC
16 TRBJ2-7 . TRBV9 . CASSVGAGGLYYEQYF TGTGCCAGCAGCGTTGGAGCTGGGGGATTATACTACGAGCAGTACTTC
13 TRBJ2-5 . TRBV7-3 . CASSFGGLETQYF TGTGCCAGCAGCTTTGGGGGGCTAGAGACCCAGTACTTC
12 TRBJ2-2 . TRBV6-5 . CASSPGTGELFF TGTGCCAGCAGCCCGGGCACCGGGGAGCTGTTTTTT
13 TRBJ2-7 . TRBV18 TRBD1 CASSGTGSYEQYF TGTGCCAGCTCCGGGACAGGGAGCTACGAGCAGTACTTC
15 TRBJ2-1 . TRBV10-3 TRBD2 CAISAGTSGRTEQFF TGTGCCATCAGCGCCGGGACTAGCGGGAGAACTGAGCAGTTCTTC
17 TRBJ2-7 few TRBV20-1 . CSASSQGRVVVGNEQYF TGCAGTGCTAGTAGCCAGGGACGGGTGGTTGTCGGGAACGAGCAGTACTTC
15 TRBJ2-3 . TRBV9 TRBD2 CASSPSGGITDTQYF TGTGCCAGCAGCCCTAGCGGGGGAATCACAGATACGCAGTATTTT
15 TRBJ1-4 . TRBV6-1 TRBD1 CASSEQGALMEKLFF TGTGCCAGCAGTGAACAGGGGGCTTTAATGGAAAAACTGTTTTTT